These T cell receptor beta chains were read from a single sample in a study of PD-1 blockade in classical Hodgkin lymphoma. TCRdb keeps only in-frame clones here, not all; method: immunoSEQ multiplex PCR. The table shows more than 40,000 clones, with around 74% occurring only once. Material: peripheral blood mononuclear cells (PBMCs), obtained before the fourth cycle of nivolumab. The source of these receptors is a human donor with classical Hodgkin lymphoma. Both conserved end residues are part of each CDR3. Fields, in order: clone size, D gene, V gene, J gene, CDR3 DNA, CDR3 protein. D genes are given only for firm matches. Only part of the rows carry a size: once, few, many, or a class if the clone is expanded.

.,.,TRBV5-4,TRBJ2-5,TGTGCCAGCAGCTTGAGGGGGGGGCGGGAGACCCAGTACTTC,CASSLRGGRETQYF
.,TRBD1,TRBV5-1,TRBJ1-3,TGCGCCAGCAGAGAGGGGGCTGCTGGAAACACCATATATTTT,CASREGAAGNTIYF
.,.,TRBV2,TRBJ1-2,TGTGCCAGCAGTGAGGGGCCCAGGGGATATAACTATGGCTACACCTTC,CASSEGPRGYNYGYTF
once,.,TRBV7-8,TRBJ2-3,TGTGCCAGCAGCTTAGAAGGAGGGGGCCGCAATACGCAGTATTTT,CASSLEGGGRNTQYF
.,.,TRBV5-1,TRBJ2-5,TGCGCCAGCAGCTTGCCTGGGGCACAAGAGACCCAGTACTTC,CASSLPGAQETQYF
.,TRBD1,TRBV30,TRBJ2-7,TGTGCCTGGAACCCGCCGGACAGGGGGCACTACGAGCAGTACTTC,CAWNPPDRGHYEQYF
.,.,TRBV6-4,TRBJ2-3,TGTGCCAGCAGTGAAGAGTGGGCAACTAGCACAGATACGCAGTATTTT,CASSEEWATSTDTQYF
.,TRBD1,TRBV6-5,TRBJ1-4,TGTGCCAGCAGTTATAAAGGGACAGCAAATGAAAAACTGTTTTTT,CASSYKGTANEKLFF
.,.,TRBV7-2,TRBJ1-2,TGTGCCAGCAGCTTAGAAGGGGCGGGGGCGGACTATGGCTACACCTTC,CASSLEGAGADYGYTF
.,.,TRBV5-1,TRBJ1-1,TGCGCCAGCAGCTTGTCTGGCGGTCTGAACACTGAAGCTTTCTTT,CASSLSGGLNTEAFF
few,TRBD1,TRBV5-6,TRBJ1-2,TGTGCCAGCAGCCCCTCGTTTCCGATACAGGGGGCGGTTGGCTACACCTTC,CASSPSFPIQGAVGYTF
few,TRBD1,TRBV6-1,TRBJ2-2,TGTGCCAGCAGTGCCGGGACAGGGGCGGCGGCCGGGGAGCTGTTTTTT,CASSAGTGAAAGELFF
.,.,TRBV20-1,TRBJ1-2,TGCAGTGCTTTCCAGGCTGCCACCTTC,CSAFQAATF
medium-sized,.,TRBV11-2,TRBJ1-6,TGTGCCAGCAGCTTGCGTCGGGACGTCCCAACCCTCCACTTT,CASSLRRDVPTLHF
.,.,TRBV5-1,TRBJ2-1,TGCGCCAGCAGCTATTCCGACTTAAGTTACAATGAGCAGTTCTTC,CASSYSDLSYNEQFF
.,.,TRBV7-8,TRBJ2-3,TGTGCCAGCAGCTTAATGCGGGGAAGCACAGATACGCAGTATTTT,CASSLMRGSTDTQYF
.,TRBD1,TRBV18,TRBJ2-7,TGTGCCAGCTCACCCGGACAGGTAGAGGCCTACGAGCAGTACTTC,CASSPGQVEAYEQYF
.,TRBD2,TRBV6-4,TRBJ2-5,TGTGCCAGCAGTGACCCCCAATCAACTCTAGCGGGGGAAGAGACCCAGTACTTC,CASSDPQSTLAGEETQYF
.,.,TRBV18,TRBJ2-5,TGTGCCAGCTCACCACCGTGGCAACAAGAGACCCAGTACTTC,CASSPPWQQETQYF
.,.,TRBV11-1,TRBJ2-1,TGTGCCAGCAGCTTAGGCCCCGGTGTTGGGTTTGAGCAGTTCTTC,CASSLGPGVGFEQFF
.,.,TRBV11-2,TRBJ2-5,TGTGCCAGCAGCCCGGCCTCTTTGACCCAGTACTTC,CASSPASLTQYF
once,.,TRBV20-1,TRBJ1-2,TGCAGTGCTAATGACGACTATGGCTACACCTTC,CSANDDYGYTF
.,.,TRBV7-2,TRBJ2-3,TGTGCCAGCAGCTTAAGCGGCCGAAGGTTAGGCACAGATACGCAGTATTTT,CASSLSGRRLGTDTQYF
.,.,TRBV9,TRBJ2-7,TGTGCCAGCAGCGTAGGGTGGTCTCAGAACGAGCAGTACTTC,CASSVGWSQNEQYF
.,.,TRBV19,TRBJ2-7,TGTGCCAGTAGTATAGATTGGGGGAGAGGCGAGCAGTACTTC,CASSIDWGRGEQYF
.,TRBD1,TRBV11-3,TRBJ1-1,TGTGCCAGCAGCTTAGGCGGTACAGGGGTGAACACTGAAGCTTTCTTT,CASSLGGTGVNTEAFF
.,TRBD1,TRBV5-6,TRBJ2-2,TGTGCCAGCAGCTTGGTAGACAGGGCGAACACCGGGGAGCTGTTTTTT,CASSLVDRANTGELFF
.,.,TRBV7-9,TRBJ2-5,TGTGCCAGCAGCTTAGCAGGCGGCCAGGCCCAGTACTTC,CASSLAGGQAQYF
few,TRBD1,TRBV2,TRBJ1-6,TGTGCCAGCAATCTACAGGGGGCAGAATCACCCCTCCACTTT,CASNLQGAESPLHF
.,.,TRBV6-1,TRBJ2-1,TGTGCCAGCAGTGAAGGCGTTGGCTACAATGAGCAGTTCTTC,CASSEGVGYNEQFF
.,.,TRBV6-5,TRBJ2-2,TGTGCCAGCAGTTACTCCACCGGGGAGCTGTTTTTT,CASSYSTGELFF
.,.,TRBV5-1,TRBJ2-7,TGCGCCAGCAGCTTGGAACCGGGGGCGACTGCCTACGAGCAGTACTTC,CASSLEPGATAYEQYF
once,.,TRBV6-1,TRBJ1-5,TGTGCCAGCAGTGAAGGGGTAACTCAGCCCCAGCATTTT,CASSEGVTQPQHF
.,.,TRBV4-3,TRBJ2-2,TGCGCCAGCAGTCTACTCGGGACGGACACCGGGGAGCTGTTTTTT,CASSLLGTDTGELFF
.,TRBD2,TRBV4-1,TRBJ2-7,TGCGCCAGCAGCCCGGAAGTAGGACTAGATGCCTACGAGCAGTACTTC,CASSPEVGLDAYEQYF
few,.,TRBV7-9,TRBJ1-6,TGTGCCAGCAGCACCCCGAACCCGAATTCACCCCTCCACTTT,CASSTPNPNSPLHF
.,.,TRBV18,TRBJ1-1,TGTGCCAGCTCGAAAGGGACACACACTGAAGCTTTCTTT,CASSKGTHTEAFF
few,.,TRBV7-9,TRBJ2-5,TGTGCCAGCAGCTTTTACAGGGGGGGTAGTCAAGAGACCCAGTACTTC,CASSFYRGGSQETQYF
.,TRBD1,TRBV23-1,TRBJ2-3,TGCGCCAGCAGTCAATCGTGTAGGGGGCCAAGCACAGATACGCAGTATTTT,CASSQSCRGPSTDTQYF
once,TRBD1,TRBV4-2,TRBJ1-2,TGTGCCAGCAGCCAAGCGTCCGGGACAGTCTATGGCTACACCTTC,CASSQASGTVYGYTF
once,.,TRBV6-5,TRBJ1-5,TGTGCCAGCAGTTACTCTTTCGGTCAGCCCCAGCATTTT,CASSYSFGQPQHF
few,.,TRBV30,TRBJ1-1,TGTGCCTGGAGTGTAGGAGTGAACACTGAAGCTTTCTTT,CAWSVGVNTEAFF
.,TRBD2,TRBV11-3,TRBJ2-2,TGTGCCAGCAGCTTAGGGACTAGCGCGGAGCTGTTTTTT,CASSLGTSAELFF
.,TRBD1,TRBV10-3,TRBJ1-1,TGTGCCATCAGAGAGAACCTAGACAGGGCGAACACTGAAGCTTTCTTT,CAIRENLDRANTEAFF
few,TRBD1,TRBV29-1,TRBJ2-2,TGCAGCGTTGAAGATAGGACAGGGATTGGGAACACCGGGGAGCTGTTTTTT,CSVEDRTGIGNTGELFF
.,TRBD2,TRBV10-2,TRBJ2-3,TGCGCCAGCAAGAAGCGGGGGGACACAGATACGCAGTATTTT,CASKKRGDTDTQYF
.,.,TRBV30,TRBJ1-4,TGTGCCTGGGCTTTTGGTAATGAAAAACTGTTTTTT,CAWAFGNEKLFF
medium-sized,.,TRBV7-2,TRBJ2-5,TGTGCCAGCAGCGAGAGACGGGGGGAGACCCAGTACTTC,CASSERRGETQYF